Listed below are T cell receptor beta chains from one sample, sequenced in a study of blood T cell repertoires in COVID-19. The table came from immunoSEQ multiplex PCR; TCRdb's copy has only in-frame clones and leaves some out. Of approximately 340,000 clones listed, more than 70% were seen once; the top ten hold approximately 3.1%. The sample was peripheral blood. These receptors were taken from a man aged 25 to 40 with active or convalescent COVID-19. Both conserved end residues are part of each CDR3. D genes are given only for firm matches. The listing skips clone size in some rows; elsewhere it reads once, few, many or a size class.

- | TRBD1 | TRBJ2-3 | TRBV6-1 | CASSEATGGADTQYF | TGTGCCAGCAGTGAAGCGACAGGGGGCGCAGATACGCAGTATTTT
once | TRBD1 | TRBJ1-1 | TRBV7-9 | CASSSRAGGTEAFF | TGTGCCAGCAGCTCCCGGGCAGGGGGCACTGAAGCTTTCTTT
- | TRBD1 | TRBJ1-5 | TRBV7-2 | CASSSGGTGNQPQHF | TGTGCCAGCAGCTCAGGCGGGACAGGCAATCAGCCCCAGCATTTT
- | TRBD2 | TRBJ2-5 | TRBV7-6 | CASSLDGGGRKTQYF | TGTGCCAGCAGCTTAGATGGGGGGGGGAGAAAGACCCAGTACTTC
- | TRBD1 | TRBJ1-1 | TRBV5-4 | CASSPRGQGATEAFF | TGTGCCAGCAGCCCGCGGGGGCAGGGGGCCACTGAAGCTTTCTTT
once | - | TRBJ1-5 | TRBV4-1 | CASSSRQGSNQPQHF | TGCGCCAGCAGCTCCCGCCAGGGGAGCAATCAGCCCCAGCATTTT
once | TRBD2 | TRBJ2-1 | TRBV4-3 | CASSPDRGLAGKDEQFF | TGCGCCAGCAGCCCAGACCGGGGACTAGCGGGGAAGGATGAGCAGTTCTTC
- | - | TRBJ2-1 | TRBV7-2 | CASSPMEGGPLYEQFF | TGTGCCAGCAGCCCGATGGAGGGTGGCCCCCTCTACGAGCAGTTCTTC
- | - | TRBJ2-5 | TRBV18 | CASSPPGLSQETQYF | TGTGCCAGCTCACCACCCGGACTATCCCAAGAGACCCAGTACTTC
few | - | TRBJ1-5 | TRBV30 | CAWGALNQPQHF | TGTGCCTGGGGAGCTCTCAATCAGCCCCAGCATTTT
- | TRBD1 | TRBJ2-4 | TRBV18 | CASSPGTGENIQYF | TGTGCCAGCTCACCCGGGACAGGGGAAAACATTCAGTACTTC
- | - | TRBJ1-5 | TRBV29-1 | CSYPGCRGWGNQPQHF | TGCAGCTATCCAGGGTGCAGGGGCTGGGGCAATCAGCCCCAGCATTTT
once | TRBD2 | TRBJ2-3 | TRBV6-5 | CASSYGGSRADTQYF | TGTGCCAGCAGTTACGGCGGGAGCCGGGCAGATACGCAGTATTTT
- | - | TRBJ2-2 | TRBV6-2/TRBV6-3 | CASSYYGVGELFF | TGTGCCAGCAGTTACTACGGGGTCGGGGAGCTGTTTTTT
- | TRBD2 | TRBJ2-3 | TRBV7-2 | CASSRVAGLTDTQYF | TGTGCCAGCAGCCGCGTAGCGGGCCTGACAGATACGCAGTATTTT
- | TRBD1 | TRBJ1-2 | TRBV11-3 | CASSPEQGAHLGYTF | TGTGCCAGCAGCCCCGAACAGGGGGCGCATCTGGGCTACACCTTC
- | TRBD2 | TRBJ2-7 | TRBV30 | CAWSGGVNEQYF | TGTGCCTGGAGCGGGGGGGTCAACGAGCAGTACTTC
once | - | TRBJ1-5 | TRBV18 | CASSQENQPQHF | TGTGCCAGCTCACAAGAGAATCAGCCCCAGCATTTT
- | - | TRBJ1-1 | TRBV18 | CASSIPQGRTEAFF | TGTGCCAGCTCAATACCCCAGGGAAGAACTGAAGCTTTCTTT
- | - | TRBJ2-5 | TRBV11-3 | CASSLQVQETQYF | TGTGCCAGCAGCTTACAGGTCCAAGAGACCCAGTACTTC
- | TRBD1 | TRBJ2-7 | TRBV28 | CASRDRGRRYEQYF | TGTGCCAGCAGGGACAGGGGTCGTCGCTACGAGCAGTACTTC
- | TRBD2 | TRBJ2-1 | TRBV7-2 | CASSLALAGSNEQFF | TGTGCCAGCAGCTTAGCCCTAGCGGGTAGCAATGAGCAGTTCTTC
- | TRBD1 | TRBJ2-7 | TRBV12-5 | CASGPRQGNYEQYF | TGTGCTAGTGGTCCCCGACAGGGAAACTACGAGCAGTACTTC
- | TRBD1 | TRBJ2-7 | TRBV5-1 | CASRTGGEQYF | TGCGCCAGCAGGACAGGGGGCGAGCAGTACTTC
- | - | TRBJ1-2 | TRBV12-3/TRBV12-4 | CASSFGQGYTF | TGTGCCAGCAGTTTCGGACAGGGCTACACCTTC
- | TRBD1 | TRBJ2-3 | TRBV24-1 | CATSDPGTGSSDTQYF | TGTGCCACCAGTGACCCCGGGACAGGGTCATCAGATACGCAGTATTTT